This TCR beta chain was retrieved from a study of Graves' ophthalmopathy and Graves' hyperthyroidism. The study, taken as a whole, reports: From stable hyperthyroidism, ophthalmopathy was separated by a 13-signature model with 85% to 90% sensitivity and over 70% specificity.

This clonotype was counted only a few times. The antigen is undetermined. The authors amplified TCR beta CDR3 regions from RNA transcripts. Second-round multiplex PCR came after a first-round RT-PCR that employed HTBI primers. Via MiXCR, TCRdb re-called the multiplex PCR reads, giving one row per CDR3 protein. The sample has hundreds of thousands of distinct CDR3 sequences, roughly two fifths seen once. The TCR originated in an adult man with Graves' ophthalmopathy. The sequencing sample was made of peripheral blood.

CDR3 DNA sequence: TGTGCCAGCAGCCAAGAGTCTAGCGGATACACCGGGGAGCTGTTTTTT. It specifies CASSQESSGYTGELFF. This chain connects TRBV7-9 to TRBJ2-2, with 7 positions matching TRBD2. The CDR3 length is 16 residues. Germline V gene data show CDR1 as SEHNR and CDR2 as FQNEAQ (reference sequence). The ends lost 5 bases at V and 3 bases at J; junction bases unmatched: 9. The entire variable domain, with the rest obtained from reference TRBV7-9 and TRBJ2-2, is as follows: DTGVSQNPRHKITKRGQNVTFRCDPISEHNRLYWYRQTLGQGPEFLTYFQNEAQLEKSRLLSDRFSAERPKGSFSTLEIQRTEQGDSAMYLCASSQESSGYTGELFFGEGSRLTVL.